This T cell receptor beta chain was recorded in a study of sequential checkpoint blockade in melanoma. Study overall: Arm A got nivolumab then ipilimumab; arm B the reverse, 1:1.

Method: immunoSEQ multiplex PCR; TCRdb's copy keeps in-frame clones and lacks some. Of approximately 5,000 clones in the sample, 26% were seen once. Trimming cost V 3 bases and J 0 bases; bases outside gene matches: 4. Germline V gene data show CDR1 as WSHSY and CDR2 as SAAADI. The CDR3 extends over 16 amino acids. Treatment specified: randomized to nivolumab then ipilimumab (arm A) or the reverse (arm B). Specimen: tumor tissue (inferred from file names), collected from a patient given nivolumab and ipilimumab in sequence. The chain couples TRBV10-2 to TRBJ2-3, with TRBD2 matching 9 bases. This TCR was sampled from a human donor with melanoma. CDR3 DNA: TGCGCCAGCAGTGATCCTAGCGGGATTAGCACAGATACGCAGTATTTT. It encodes CASSDPSGISTDTQYF.